The table lists the clone carrying this TCR beta chain with many counts. Amplification of TCR beta CDR3 regions was performed using RNA transcripts as template. With the HTBI primer set, the TCR CDR3 went through a first round of RT-PCR. MiXCR, applied by TCRdb to the multiplex PCR reads, yields one record per CDR3 protein. Here the sample spans more than 500,000 distinct CDR3 sequences, around 15% being singletons. The data derive from a study of T cells in Graves' hyperthyroidism and ophthalmopathy. The CDR3 contains 15 residues. The germline V and J ends were trimmed by 0 bases and 3 bases, with 14 bases remaining between them. Germline V CDR1 and CDR2: DFQATT, SNEGSKA (reference sequence).

The J gene is TRBJ2-5, the V gene TRBV20-1; D might be TRBD1 (5 bases). This receptor was identified in a woman in her thirties with Graves' hyperthyroidism. The sample comprised blood. The CDR3 sequence: CSAREYLFREETQYF. The CDR3 nucleotides are TGCAGTGCTAGAGAGTACTTATTCAGGGAAGAGACCCAGTACTTC.